This paragraph reports one T cell receptor (beta chain). Its antigen remains unidentified. Germline assignment: CDR1 SGHAT and CDR2 FQNNGV. The V and J ends lost 4 bases and 3 bases, in that order; junction bases with no gene match: 4. CDR3 size: 14 residues. This sample was taken from a study of cytomegalovirus exposure and HLA in healthy donors. Points from the study as a whole: Whilst most TCR sequences proved rare, a subset of public TCRs occurred across many donors. In presence/absence analyses, roughly uniform sequencing depth across donors was assumed. Researchers catalogued approximately 170 TCR beta chains as cytomegalovirus-associated.

The PCR ran on 60 Vbeta and 13 Jbeta primers. Only in-frame clones appear in the TCRdb table, and some are missing; sequencing was by immunoSEQ multiplex PCR. The sample holds 120,000 or so clones, 55% to 75% seen once. The V gene is TRBV11-2, the J gene TRBJ2-7; TRBD1 agrees at 9 bases. The receptor's source is a man aged 30 to 39 in good health and CMV-seronegative. The sequenced material came from PBMCs. CDR3 in DNA: TGTGCCAGCAGCTCGGGGACAGGGAACTACGAGCAGTACTTC. Its translation: CASSSGTGNYEQYF.